The sequence of this TCR beta chain was determined in a study of blood T cell repertoires in COVID-19. At the level of the study: The samples span acute and convalescent COVID-19 from the United States, Italy and Spain. T cells, B-cell-depleted T cells, or PBMCs provided the cDNA or gDNA that served as material.

Seattle-derived patients entered the study during active infection and were followed longitudinally. In the source study's methods: Reference gene primer amplification gave estimated nucleated cell counts. The table came from immunoSEQ multiplex PCR; TCRdb's copy has only in-frame clones and leaves some out. V, J and clone size are those of that table, while D and trimming were read from the DNA. The profile shows around 270,000 clones, 80% to 85% of them singletons. The CDR3 covers 15 residues. V dropped 2 bases and J dropped 1; count of bases not matched to a gene: 2. Germline values: CDR1 MNHNY, CDR2 SVGAGI (reference sequence).

This clonotype originated in a person between 65 and 79 years old with COVID-19, enrolled during active disease. The chain joins TRBV6-6 to TRBJ2-1; TRBD2 agrees at 7 bases. The sequenced material came from peripheral blood. The CDR3 DNA reads as TGTGCCAGCAGTTACAGTAGCGGGTCCTACAATGAGCAGTTCTTC. This sequence encodes CASSYSSGSYNEQFF.